This T cell receptor (beta chain) was recovered during a study of shared clonotypes between healthy human individuals. Study summary: Each donor had three CD4 naive, three CD4 memory, two CD8 naive and one CD8 memory plate.

V lost 4 bases to trimming and J lost 0 bases, with 10 bases between them. Germline loops: CDR1 MNHNY, CDR2 SVGAGI (reference sequence). This CDR3 contains 15 residues. About this clone itself: Its antigen is currently unknown.

Study-level points and caveats: Clonotypes which were not shared had lower generation probabilities than clonotypes that all four donors shared.

Using immunoSEQ multiplex PCR, the repertoire was profiled, and TCRdb retains in-frame clones only, with some absent. This sample has a few million clones; approximately 96% occur once, and the top ten carry 0.13%. The chain has TRBV6-6 and TRBJ1-5; no clear D gene. Material for sequencing was naive CD4+ T cells sorted from blood. Subset: CD45RA+ positively selected. This receptor was obtained from a man between 18 and 35 years old in good health. The CDR3 is CASSLGDNSNQPQHF. The CDR3 DNA reads TGTGCCAGCAGTTTAGGCGACAATAGCAATCAGCCCCAGCATTTT.